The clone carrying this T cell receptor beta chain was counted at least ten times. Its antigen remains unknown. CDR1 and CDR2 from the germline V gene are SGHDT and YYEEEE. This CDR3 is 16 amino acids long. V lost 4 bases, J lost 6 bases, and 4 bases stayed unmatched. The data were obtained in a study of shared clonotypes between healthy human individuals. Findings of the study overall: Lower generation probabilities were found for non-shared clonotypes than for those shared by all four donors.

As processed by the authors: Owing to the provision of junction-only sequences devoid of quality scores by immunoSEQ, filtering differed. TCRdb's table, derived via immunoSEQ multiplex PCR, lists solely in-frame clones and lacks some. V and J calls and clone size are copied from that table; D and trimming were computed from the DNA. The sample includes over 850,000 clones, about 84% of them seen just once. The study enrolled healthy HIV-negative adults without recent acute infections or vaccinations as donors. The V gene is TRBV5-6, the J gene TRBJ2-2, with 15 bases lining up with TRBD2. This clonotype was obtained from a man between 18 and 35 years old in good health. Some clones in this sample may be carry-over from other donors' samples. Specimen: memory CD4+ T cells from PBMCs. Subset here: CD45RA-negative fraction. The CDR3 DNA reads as TGTGCCAGCAGCCCGGGGACTAGCGGGAGGTCCGGGGAGCTGTTTTTT. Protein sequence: CASSPGTSGRSGELFF.